This TCR beta chain stems from a study of blood T cell repertoires in COVID-19. Study-wide background: The United States, Italy and Spain provided the acute and convalescent COVID-19 samples.

This study enrolled people aged 18 to 89 from approximately 24 US geographic areas. Using immunoSEQ multiplex PCR, the repertoire was profiled, and TCRdb retains in-frame clones only, with some absent. The sample lists under 150,000 clones, 65% to 90% occurring once. The CDR3 extends over 14 amino acids. The V end was cut by 7 bases, the J end by 3 bases, with 15 bases between. The germline V gene encodes CDR1 MNHEY and CDR2 SVGAGI. This clone occurred a few times. The J gene is TRBJ2-5, the V gene TRBV6-5; D not certain. This sequence was found in a woman between 50 and 59 years old who had recovered from COVID-19. Sequenced input: PBMCs or T cells enriched from blood (not recorded which). CDR3 amino acids: CASTPAGSKETQYF. Written as DNA, the CDR3 is TGTGCCAGCACCCCAGCCGGGTCCAAAGAGACCCAGTACTTC.